This is a list of T cell receptor beta chains from one sample in a study of early T cells in non-severe SARS-CoV-2 infection. A single record per CDR3 protein comes from TCRdb applying MiXCR to the 5' RACE reads. This table holds just over 95,000 distinct CDR3 sequences, approximately 10% found once. Material for sequencing was whole blood. The receptors here all came from an adult who was a healthcare worker with PCR-confirmed SARS-CoV-2 infection or an uninfected control (not recorded which). The CDR3 runs from the conserved cysteine through the conserved F or W. D genes are given only for firm matches. Where a row states a size, it is once, few, many or the class of an expanded clone; other rows omit it.

>TRBJ1-4|NA|TRBV5-1|many
CASSLGGNEKLFF
TGCGCCAGCAGCTTGGGGGGGAATGAAAAACTGTTTTTT
>TRBJ1-1|NA|TRBV6-5|few
CASEEGGVLSEAFF
TGTGCCAGCGAGGAAGGGGGAGTGTTATCTGAAGCTTTCTTT
>TRBJ2-2|TRBD1|TRBV18|many
CASSHLDRANTGELFF
TGTGCCAGCTCACACTTGGACAGGGCGAACACCGGGGAGCTGTTTTTT
>TRBJ2-1|NA|TRBV2|NA
CVSNPRGREQFF
TGTGTCAGCAATCCAAGGGGACGTGAGCAGTTCTTC
>TRBJ2-3|TRBD2|TRBV20-1|NA
CSANSGLAGGVTDTQYF
TGCAGTGCTAATTCGGGACTAGCGGGAGGTGTGACAGATACGCAGTATTTT
>TRBJ1-2|TRBD1|TRBV7-8|few
CASSRLDRGNYGYTF
TGTGCCAGCAGCCGATTGGACAGGGGTAACTATGGCTACACCTTC
>TRBJ1-1|TRBD1|TRBV6-1|NA
CASSPGTGGEAFF
TGTGCCAGCAGCCCCGGGACAGGAGGAGAAGCTTTCTTT
>TRBJ2-7|NA|TRBV15|few
CATSRDLGSGYEQYF
TGTGCCACCAGCAGAGATCTGGGGTCCGGCTACGAGCAGTACTTC
>TRBJ2-1|TRBD2|TRBV5-3|many
CARSLRRTSGGIFSYNEQFF
TGTGCCAGAAGCTTGCGCCGGACTAGCGGGGGAATCTTCTCCTACAATGAGCAGTTCTTC
>TRBJ2-1|TRBD2|TRBV7-2|many
CASSLAGLSNEQFF
TGTGCCAGCAGCTTAGCGGGACTATCTAATGAGCAGTTCTTC